The T cell receptor beta chain described here comes from a study of beta chain features in type 1 diabetes. Regarding the study as a whole: VDJ junctions in type 1 diabetes patients carried more deletions and fewer insertions.

The CDR3 contains 12 residues. V gave up 7 bases and J gave up 1 base, with 10 bases separating them. Germline CDR1 reads SQVTM; CDR2 reads ANQGSEA. cDNA synthesis used the whole RNA isolate, giving expressed TCRB sequences. Some clones are missing from TCRdb's copy, which holds only in-frame ones; the method was immunoSEQ multiplex PCR. The sample has under 400,000 clones, over 9.5% seen once. Cell sorting via CD45RO/CCR7/CD25/CD127/CD95/CD27 was performed to obtain CD4+ naive, central memory, regulatory and stem cell-like memory cells. In its sample, this clone was seen a few times. What it recognizes is unknown.

The chain employs TRBV29-1 and TRBJ2-5; tentatively, D is TRBD2 (6 bases). This TCR derives from a man younger than 35 in good health. Sequencing was done on a sample of naive CD4+ T cells from blood. The CDR3 coding sequence is TGCAGCGCCCGGACTACCCAAGAGACCCAGTACTTC. Its translation: CSARTTQETQYF.